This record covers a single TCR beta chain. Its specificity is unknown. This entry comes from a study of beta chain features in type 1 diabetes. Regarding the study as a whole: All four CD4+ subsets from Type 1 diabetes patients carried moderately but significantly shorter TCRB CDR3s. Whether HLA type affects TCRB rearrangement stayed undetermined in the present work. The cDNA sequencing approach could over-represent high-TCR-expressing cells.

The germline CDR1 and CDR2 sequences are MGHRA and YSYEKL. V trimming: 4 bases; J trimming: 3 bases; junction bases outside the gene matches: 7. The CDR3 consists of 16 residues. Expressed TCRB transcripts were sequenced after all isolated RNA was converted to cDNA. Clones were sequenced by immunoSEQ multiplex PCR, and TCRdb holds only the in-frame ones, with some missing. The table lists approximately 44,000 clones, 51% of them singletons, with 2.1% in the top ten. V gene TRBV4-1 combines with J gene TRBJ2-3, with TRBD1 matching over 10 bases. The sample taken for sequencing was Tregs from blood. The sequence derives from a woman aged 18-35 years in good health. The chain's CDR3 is CASSPATGGWTDTQYF. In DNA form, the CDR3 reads TGCGCCAGCAGCCCCGCGACAGGGGGCTGGACAGATACGCAGTATTTT.